This T cell receptor (beta chain) emerged from a study of vaccination effects on CD4 cells after COVID-19. Antigen-specific CD4+ T cells were expanded (with viral peptide pools) by the ViraFEST assay ahead of sequencing. Culturing for 10 days preceded CD4+ T cell isolation. The vaccine recipients had no prior SARS-CoV-2 infection, with negative nucleocapsid antibodies. With V trimmed by 3 bases and J by 5 bases, 1 base remained unmatched. The CDR3 contains 13 residues. Germline V gives CDR1 SGDLS, CDR2 YYNGEE. The assay was immunoSEQ multiplex PCR, and TCRdb's table has in-frame clones only and misses some. The sample has 20,000 to 30,000 clones, about three quarters seen once. As for this clone: What it binds is unknown.

The origin of this receptor is a human donor who received a COVID-19 vaccine. The specimen was CD4+ T cells from PBMCs cultured with SARS-CoV-2 spike peptides, collected before COVID-19 vaccination. The V gene is TRBV9, the J gene TRBJ2-1, with TRBD1 identical over 8 bases. The CDR3 DNA follows: TGTGCCAGCAGCGCGACAGGGGACAATGAGCAGTTCTTC. It is translated as CASSATGDNEQFF.